This T cell receptor beta chain was found in a study of T cell responses to AZD1222 COVID-19 vaccine. The germline V gene has CDR1 KGHSH and CDR2 LQKENI. V lost 6 bases and J lost 8, with 17 bases in between. This CDR3 contains 14 residues. Study-level results: It was only 6 or 7 AZD1222 recipients who were seropositive at baseline. Donors skewed white British and female; clonal diversity was possibly underestimated.

Notes on this clone: Its target is unknown.

Measured with immunoSEQ multiplex PCR; TCRdb has only the in-frame clones, and not every one. The data contain under 150,000 clones, 90% to 95% of them singletons. Sequencing used peripheral blood, obtained on day 0 of AZD1222 vaccination. This chain connects TRBV18 to TRBJ2-1; D might be TRBD2 (5 bases). The receptor was isolated from an adult in good health. CDR3 nucleotides: TGTGCCAGCTCCCCCGGGGTTCTCAGCGATGAGCAGTTCTTC. It is translated as CASSPGVLSDEQFF.